The 24 T cell receptor beta chains reported below all come from one sample, sequenced in a study of regulatory T cells in long-lasting Graves disease. iRepertoire HTBI primers and Arm-PCR of CDR3 regions built TCR beta libraries. TCRdb re-called the multiplex PCR reads with MiXCR, one entry per CDR3 protein. The repertoire holds a few hundred thousand distinct CDR3 sequences, with about a quarter as singletons. The time point was: persistent/refractory GD, antithyroid drugs over 5 years with positive TRAb. RNA from PBMCs was the source of the TCR library. Material: peripheral blood mononuclear cells (PBMCs), obtained when the disease was refractory, from a patient treated with antithyroid drugs. Every receptor here comes from a female donor with Graves disease.

The V and J genes are TRBV5-1 and TRBJ2-4, with D maybe TRBD1 (6 bases). The germline CDR1 and CDR2 sequences are SGHRS and YFSETQ. V was clipped by 5 bases and J by 9 bases, with 18 bases between them. The CDR3 runs to 14 residues. The CDR3 nucleotides read TGCGCCAGCAGTTTTACAGGGTCGCCGGGCATTCAGTACTTC. Protein sequence: CASSFTGSPGIQYF.

CDR3 in amino acids: CASSPGVASSYEQYF. The CDR3 DNA is TGTGCCAGCAGCCCGGGGGTAGCCTCATCCTACGAGCAGTACTTC. This chain links TRBV7-2 with TRBJ2-7, with a tentative D call TRBD2 (6 bases). The V end was cut by 5 bases, the J end by 1 base, with 15 bases between. The CDR3 is 15 amino acids. The germline gives CDR1 SGHTA, CDR2 FQGNSA.

This clonotype was seen only a few times. This chain uses TRBV7-7 with TRBJ2-5; D is unresolved. The CDR3 loop spans 14 amino acids. V was shortened by 3 bases and J by 3 bases, with 11 bases between the two germline ends. The germline V gene encodes CDR1 SSHAT and CDR2 FNYEAQ (reference sequence). The CDR3 DNA is TGTGCCAGCAGCTTTCCCTCTCGCGAAGAGACCCAGTACTTC. It translates to CASSFPSREETQYF. Full variable domain (outside the CDR3, taken from reference TRBV7-7 and TRBJ2-5): GAGVSQSPRYKVTKRGQDVTLRCDPISSHATLYWYQQALGQGPEFLTYFNYEAQPDKSGLPSDRFSAERPEGSISTLTIQRTEQRDSAMYRCASSFPSREETQYFGPGTRLLVL.

In its sample, this clonotype ranks as medium-sized (0.01 to 0.1%). The chain is built from TRBV28 and TRBJ2-5, with 7 bases aligning to TRBD1. CDR1 and CDR2 from the germline V gene are MDHEN and SYDVKM. V lost 2 bases, J lost 1 base, and 1 base stayed unmatched. The CDR3 is 14 amino acids. CDR3 amino acids: CASSLGDSQETQYF. CDR3 sequence (DNA): TGTGCCAGCAGTTTAGGGGACAGCCAAGAGACCCAGTACTTC.

In this sample, this clonotype turned up many times. The chain carries TRBV9 and TRBJ2-5, with 10 bases that match TRBD1. Germline V lookup: CDR1 SGDLS, CDR2 YYNGEE. This CDR3 has 15 amino acids. J was trimmed by 1 base and V by 0 bases; bases with no gene match: 0. The CDR3 bases are TGTGCCAGCAGCGTAGGGACAGGGGGCCAAGAGACCCAGTACTTC. It translates to CASSVGTGGQETQYF. The full variable domain, completed using reference TRBV9 and TRBJ2-5, is DSGVTQTPKHLITATGQRVTLRCSPRSGDLSVYWYQQSLDQGLQFLIQYYNGEERAKGNILERFSAQQFPDLHSELNLSSLELGDSALYFCASSVGTGGQETQYFGPGTRLLVL.

This clonotype was picked up a small number of times. The V and J genes are TRBV3-1 and TRBJ2-2, with 7 bases that match TRBD2. The CDR3 contains 16 residues. Trimming took 0 bases from V and 7 from J; bases not matched to a gene: 8. Germline assignment: CDR1 LGHDT and CDR2 YNNKEL (reference sequence). The CDR3 here is CASSQEGGGRGGELFF. The CDR3 coding sequence is TGTGCCAGCAGCCAAGAAGGAGGCGGGAGAGGCGGGGAGCTGTTTTTT.

This clonotype has at least ten counts. This rearrangement joins TRBV2 to TRBJ1-4; TRBD1 is a possible D gene (5 bases). CDR3 size: 15 residues. V dropped 6 bases and J dropped 7 bases, with 18 bases sitting between them. Germline-derived CDR1 and CDR2 are SNHLY and FYNNEI. In nucleotides, the CDR3 is TGTGCCAGCAGCGAGGAAATGGCGCAGGGTGAAAAACTGTTTTTT. Its protein is CASSEEMAQGEKLFF.

This clonotype was found a few times. This chain links TRBV29-1 with TRBJ2-5, with D unresolved. This CDR3 has 15 amino acids. Looked up from germline, CDR1 is SQVTM and CDR2 is ANQGSEA. The ends were cut back, 1 base at V and 3 bases at J, with 15 bases in the middle. CDR3 sequence: CSVEGLEGSEETQYF. CDR3 sequence (DNA): TGCAGCGTTGAAGGCCTGGAAGGGTCCGAAGAGACCCAGTACTTC.

This clonotype was seen more than once but under ten times. This rearrangement joins TRBV7-8 to TRBJ2-7; D is unresolved. This CDR3 comprises 13 residues. Germline V lookup: CDR1 SGHVS, CDR2 FQNEAQ. V lost 6 bases to trimming and J lost 2 bases, with 11 bases between them. CDR3 protein: CASRKARTYEQYF. In DNA form, the CDR3 reads TGTGCCAGCAGGAAAGCCCGGACCTACGAGCAGTACTTC.

The J gene is TRBJ2-2, the V gene TRBV25-1, with D perhaps TRBD2 (6 bases). Germline CDR1 MGHDK, CDR2 SYGVNS. The CDR3 runs 13 residues. Trimming cost V 8 bases and J 6 bases, with 13 bases left between them. CDR3 loop: CASGGSIAGELFF. The CDR3 DNA follows: TGTGCCAGCGGGGGGAGCATCGCCGGGGAGCTGTTTTTT.

This clonotype was recorded once. One base away lies a much larger clone, so this may be a sequencing read error. The gene calls are TRBV28 and TRBJ2-7; 8 bases are a match to TRBD1. CDR1 and CDR2 from the germline V gene are MDHEN and SYDVKM. The length of the CDR3 is 16 residues. V lost 3 bases to trimming and J lost 4 bases; unmatched junction nucleotides: 11. The CDR3 nucleotides read TGTGCCAGCAGTTTTCGGCAGGGGGCGTTTGGATACGAGCAGTACTTC. The encoded protein is CASSFRQGAFGYEQYF.

The table lists this clonotype with many counts. CDR3 protein: CASTDRGLGTEAFF. The CDR3 DNA reads TGTGCCAGCACGGACAGGGGGCTTGGCACTGAAGCTTTCTTT. The chain uses TRBV2 and TRBJ1-1; 11 bases are shared with TRBD1. Per the germline V gene, CDR1 is SNHLY and CDR2 is FYNNEI. The CDR3 sequence is 14 residues long. The junction had 5 bases not matched to a gene; V was cut back by 7 bases and J by 4 bases.

Ten or more counts support this clonotype. The rearrangement uses TRBV13 and TRBJ1-1, with 10 bases lining up with TRBD1. V was pared by 1 base and J by 0 bases, with 5 bases of the junction left unmatched. The CDR3 consists of 17 residues. Looked up from germline, CDR1 is PRHDT and CDR2 is FYEKMQ (reference sequence). The CDR3 sequence is CASSLAGQGIMNTEAFF. The CDR3, as DNA: TGTGCCAGCAGCTTAGCGGGACAGGGGATTATGAACACTGAAGCTTTCTTT. Full variable domain (missing parts from reference TRBV13 and TRBJ1-1): AAGVIQSPRHLIKEKRETATLKCYPIPRHDTVYWYQQGPGQDPQFLISFYEKMQSDKGSIPDRFSAQQFSDYHSELNMSSLELGDSALYFCASSLAGQGIMNTEAFFGQGTRLTVV.

Details on this clonotype: The CDR3 end shows no conserved phenylalanine or tryptophan, and so a read error is likely. The chain has TRBV12-3 or TRBV12-4 and TRBJ1-1, with D maybe TRBD1 (5 bases). V dropped 6 bases and J dropped 1 base, with 6 bases sitting between them. CDR3 length: 12 amino acids. The CDR3 coding sequence is TGTGCCAGCAGGAGGGGGAACACTGAAGCTTTCCTT. This codes for CASRRGNTEAFL.

The sample holds a few counts of this clonotype. The rearrangement uses TRBV3-1 and TRBJ1-1, with D unclear. The CDR3 runs 13 residues. The V and J ends lost 3 bases and 4 bases respectively, with 9 bases between them. Germline CDR1 reads LGHDT; CDR2 reads YNNKEL (reference sequence). CDR3 protein: CASSHTGSTEAFF. CDR3 sequence (DNA): TGTGCCAGCAGCCATACGGGGAGCACTGAAGCTTTCTTT.

This clonotype was counted many times. The V and J genes are TRBV2 and TRBJ1-5, with a tentative D call TRBD1 (5 bases). The CDR3 extends over 14 amino acids. Germline lookup yields CDR1 SNHLY and CDR2 FYNNEI. Trimming pared 1 base from V and 7 bases from J, leaving 11 bases between. CDR3 nucleotide sequence: TGTGCCAGCAGTGAAGTTGCAGGGTGGCAGCCCCAGCATTTT. Translation: CASSEVAGWQPQHF.

V and J are TRBV28 and TRBJ1-5; D is perhaps TRBD1 (6 bases). The CDR3 consists of 18 residues. Germline loops: CDR1 MDHEN, CDR2 SYDVKM. Trimming cost V 3 bases and J 9 bases, with 27 bases left between them. The CDR3 is CASSFRLGLTGTKWPQHF. The DNA of the CDR3 is TGTGCCAGCAGTTTTCGGTTGGGGTTGACAGGCACAAAGTGGCCCCAGCATTTT.

The CDR3 loop reads CASSPSGLAGGHTGELFF. CDR3 nucleotides: TGTGCCAGCAGCCCTTCGGGACTAGCGGGAGGACACACCGGGGAGCTGTTTTTT. The rearrangement links TRBV4-2 to TRBJ2-2, with 15 bases lining up with TRBD2. Germline trimming cut 4 bases from V and 3 bases from J; bases unmatched to any gene: 6. The CDR3 extends over 18 amino acids. CDR1 and CDR2 (germline): LGHNA, YNFKEQ.

This clonotype came up a few times. The chain couples TRBV7-2 to TRBJ1-3; unclear D gene. The V gene's germline CDR1 is SGHTA and CDR2 FQGNSA. CDR3 size: 13 residues. Trimming stripped 4 bases from V and 4 bases from J, with 8 bases between. The CDR3 nucleotides read TGTGCCAGCAGCTCCGGACTGGGAAACACCATATATTTT. Translation: CASSSGLGNTIYF.

A few counts support this clonotype. The rearrangement joins TRBV20-1 to TRBJ1-2; tentatively, D is TRBD1 (6 bases). Germline V gene sequence: CDR1 DFQATT, CDR2 SNEGSKA (reference sequence). This CDR3 contains 13 residues. V lost 3 bases, J lost 4 bases, and 12 bases lay in between. CDR3 in DNA: TGCAGTGCTAGGCAACGACAGGTCTATGGCTACACCTTC. Protein sequence: CSARQRQVYGYTF.

The chain links TRBV12-3 or TRBV12-4 to TRBJ2-2; D is uncertain. This CDR3 is built from 13 residues. Trimming removed 3 bases from V and 7 bases from J, with 9 bases in between. Here the CDR3 reads CASSLFGDGELFF. CDR3 DNA: TGTGCCAGCAGTTTGTTTGGGGACGGGGAGCTGTTTTTT.

On this clonotype: The conserved final phenylalanine or tryptophan is absent from the CDR3, which likely points to a read error. The chain employs TRBV19 and TRBJ1-1, with no clear D. From germline, CDR1 is LNHDA and CDR2 SQIVND (reference sequence). Deletions cut 1 base from V and 0 bases from J, with 12 bases between. The CDR3 consists of 16 residues. The CDR3 bases are TGTGCCAGTAGTATAGTAGGGAGACCAGTGAACACTGAAGCTTTCCTT. It translates to CASSIVGRPVNTEAFL.

The rearrangement joins TRBV6-1 to TRBJ2-7; the D call may be TRBD1 or TRBD2 (6 bases each). Germline V gene lookup returns CDR1 MNHNS and CDR2 SASEGT. V lost 8 bases, J lost 3 bases, and 29 bases lay in between. This CDR3 comprises 18 residues. The CDR3 reads CASGSGTSKADSLYEQYF. The DNA for the CDR3 is TGTGCCAGCGGCTCGGGGACTTCAAAAGCGGACAGCCTCTACGAGCAGTACTTC.

The chain uses TRBV10-3 and TRBJ1-1; D is unresolved. CDR3 length: 13 amino acids. From germline, CDR1 is ENHRY and CDR2 SYGVKD. Trimming removed 6 bases at V and 7 bases at J, with 15 bases between. CDR3 sequence (DNA): TGTGCCATCAGGGGGAGCTCACCTAATGAAGCTTTCTTT. Amino acid sequence: CAIRGSSPNEAFF.